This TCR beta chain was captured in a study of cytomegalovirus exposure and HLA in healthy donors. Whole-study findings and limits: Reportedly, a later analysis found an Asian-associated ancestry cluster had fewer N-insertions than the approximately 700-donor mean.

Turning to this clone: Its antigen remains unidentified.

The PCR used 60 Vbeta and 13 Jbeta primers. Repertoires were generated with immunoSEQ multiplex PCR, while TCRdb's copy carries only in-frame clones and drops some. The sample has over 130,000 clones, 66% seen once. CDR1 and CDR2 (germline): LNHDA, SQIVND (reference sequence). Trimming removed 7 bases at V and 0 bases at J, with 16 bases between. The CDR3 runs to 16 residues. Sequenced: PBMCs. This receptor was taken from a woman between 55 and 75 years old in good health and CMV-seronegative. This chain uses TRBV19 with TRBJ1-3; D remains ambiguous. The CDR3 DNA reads TGTGCCAGTACTACCCTCGGACTGTTCTCTGGAAACACCATATATTTT. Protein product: CASTTLGLFSGNTIYF.